A single sample is the source of the 27 T cell receptor beta chains below, sequenced in a study of CD8+ T cells in alopecia areata. Markers including CD4, CD8alpha, NKG2D and NKG2ACE guided sorting of pooled cutaneous lymph node cells. RNA, once extracted, was reverse transcribed into cDNA for use as the sequencing template. The method was immunoSEQ multiplex PCR; TCRdb's version includes in-frame clones alone and lacks a portion of them. The data show over 250,000 clones, none appearing only once, with 1.2% held by the ten largest. Sequencing used CD4+ T cells sorted from a lymph node. The origin of the receptors is a C3H/HeJ mouse with alopecia areata. The strain bears MHC haplotype H2-k.

Remarks on this clone: Gene and germline names: mouse. Read data end 4 residues before the CDR3 end; the end is taken from the germline J gene. V and J are TRBV4 and TRBJ1-2; D may be TRBD1 (6 bases). The V end lost 6 bases, the J end lost 2 bases, and 10 bases lay between the germline ends. CDR3 length: 13 amino acids. Germline CDR1 LGHDT, CDR2 YNNKQL (reference sequence). The CDR3 sequence: CASSPQGNSDYTF. The covered CDR3 bases are TGTGCCAGCAGTCCGCAGGGGAACTCC.

Details on this clone: All gene names here are mouse names. The read comes to an end 4 residues before the CDR3 does, leaving the germline J gene to fill in the end. The gene calls are TRBV14 and TRBJ1-1, with 7 bases lining up with TRBD1. The CDR3 contains 14 residues. Germline assignment: CDR1 SGHDT and CDR2 FRDEAV. Trimming removed 5 bases from V and 0 bases from J; junction bases left unmatched: 4. CDR3 residues: CASRDRSTNTEVFF. CDR3 DNA, as far as it was read: TGTGCCAGCAGGGACAGGTCGACAAACACA.

This clone turned up a few times. Gene names denote mouse genes. This CDR3 reads CAWSHPRQGNYAEQFF. The CDR3 bases that were read are TGTGCCTGGAGTCACCCCCGACAGGGGAACTATGCT. V and J are TRBV31 and TRBJ2-1; 8 nucleotides align to TRBD1. The read halts 4 residues ahead of the CDR3 end, with the missing end drawn from the germline J gene. Per germline, CDR1 GKSSPN and CDR2 SITVG. This CDR3 has 16 residues. V trimming: 1 base; J trimming: 1 base; junction bases outside the gene matches: 6.

As concerns this clone: All gene names here are mouse names. Read sequence stops 4 residues before the CDR3 end, and the germline J gene provides the missing end. V usage is TRBV19 and J usage is TRBJ2-3; 8 bases match TRBD1. The CDR3 contains 14 residues. The germline V gene encodes CDR1 FNHDT and CDR2 SITEND (reference sequence). V trimming: 5 bases; J trimming: 0 bases; junction bases outside the gene matches: 2. This CDR3 reads CASRDRASAETLYF. The DNA read from the CDR3 is TGTGCCAGCAGGGACAGGGCTAGTGCAGAA.

This clone came up a few times. Any gene name here is a mouse gene name. From the germline J gene comes the end of the CDR3, since the read stops 3 residues before it. This chain links TRBV13-2 with TRBJ1-6; D not resolved. TRBJ1-6 has ORF status, its function being uncertain. Deletions cut 4 bases from V and 3 bases from J, with 5 bases between. This CDR3 region has 13 residues. The germline gives CDR1 NNHNN, CDR2 SYGAGS (reference sequence). CDR3 protein: CASGHNYNSPLYF. The part of the CDR3 DNA that was read is TGTGCCAGCGGTCACAACTATAATTCGCCC.

A word on this clone: Mouse gene names apply. The DNA ends 3 residues before the CDR3 does, and the rest of the CDR3 is filled in from the germline J gene. The chain couples TRBV13-1 to TRBJ1-6; TRBD1 agrees at 8 bases. TRBJ1-6 counts as an open reading frame of uncertain function. CDR3 size: 15 residues. V shed 3 bases and J 9 bases; nucleotides not matched to a gene: 8. Germline CDR1 reads NSHNY; CDR2 reads SYGAGN. CDR3 region: CASSGTGIYGSPLYF. The sequenced part of the CDR3 DNA is TGTGCCAGCAGTGGGACAGGGATATATGGTTCGCCC.

As regards this clone: Gene names refer to mouse genes. CDR3 loop: CASMGDSQDTQYF. The part of the CDR3 DNA that was read is TGTGCCAGCATGGGGGACAGCCAAGAC. V and J are TRBV13-3 and TRBJ2-5; maybe TRBD1 (7 bases). From the germline J gene comes the end of the CDR3, since the read stops 4 residues before it. Trimming took 6 bases from V and 2 from J, leaving 10 bases between them. Looked up from germline, CDR1 is NNHDY and CDR2 is SYVADS. This CDR3 region has 13 residues.

This clone was observed a handful of times. Germline and genes here are mouse. The read stops 4 residues short of the end of the CDR3; the missing end is completed from the germline J gene. The same CDR3 arises from other DNA sequences in this sample as well. V is TRBV13-1 and J is TRBJ2-1; D gene uncertain. Germline V gives CDR1 NSHNY, CDR2 SYGAGN. Trimming took 3 bases from V and 1 from J, leaving 8 bases between them. This CDR3 is built from 14 residues. The CDR3 sequence: CASSGTENYAEQFF. The sequenced CDR3 bases are TGTGCCAGCAGTGGTACAGAGAACTATGCT.

About this clone itself: Mouse gene names and germline throughout. The read ends 4 residues shy of where the CDR3 ends; the end is completed using the germline J gene. V gene TRBV19 combines with J gene TRBJ1-2, with D possibly being TRBD1 (6 bases). CDR3 length: 15 amino acids. Deletions cut 4 bases from V and 0 bases from J, with 13 bases between. Germline CDR1 and CDR2: FNHDT and SITEND (reference sequence). This CDR3 reads CASSRGQNANSDYTF. The CDR3 bases that were read are TGTGCCAGCAGTCGTGGACAGAATGCAAACTCC.

Worth noting for this clone: Gene and germline names: mouse. The CDR3 end falls 4 residues outside the read, so it is completed with the germline J gene. This CDR3 is also generated by other DNA sequences in the sample. The rearrangement uses TRBV13-1 and TRBJ2-5; a possible D gene is TRBD1 (5 bases). CDR3 length: 13 amino acids. Germline CDR1 and CDR2: NSHNY and SYGAGN. The CDR3 DNA, read in part, is TGTGCCAGCAGTGCACGACAGAAAGAC. Its translation is CASSARQKD. The whole CDR3 sequence reads CASSARQKDTQYF.

As regards this clone: Germline and genes: mouse. CDR3 sequence: CASRGQGALYEQYF. The sequenced part of the CDR3 DNA is TGTGCCAGCAGGGGACAGGGGGCCCTCTAT. The chain couples TRBV13-3 to TRBJ2-7; 12 nucleotides agree with TRBD1. Sequencing ends 4 residues short of the CDR3 end; the germline J gene provides the rest. Germline CDR1 NNHDY, CDR2 SYVADS. The CDR3 has 14 residues. With V trimmed by 5 bases and J by 3 bases, 3 bases remained unmatched.

This clone was counted only a few times. Gene names are mouse gene names. With the read ending 4 residues before the CDR3 end, the germline J gene is used to fill in that end. J is TRBJ2-5 and V is TRBV13-3, with 12 bases lining up with TRBD2. V shed 9 bases, J shed 2 bases, and the junction held 4 bases outside the gene matches. From germline, CDR1 is NNHDY and CDR2 SYVADS. There are 14 residues in the CDR3. The sequenced CDR3 bases are TGTGCCACCCTGGGACTGGGGGGCCAAGAC. It is translated as CATLGLGGQD. The entire CDR3 is CATLGLGGQDTQYF.

Comment on this clone: Gene names refer to mouse genes. The read falls 4 residues short of the CDR3 end, and the missing part is taken from the germline J gene. V usage is TRBV1 and J usage is TRBJ2-5; D unclear. Per the germline V gene, CDR1 is NSQYPW and CDR2 is LRSPGD (reference sequence). This CDR3 contains 11 residues. The part of the CDR3 DNA that was read is TGCACCTGCAGTGTCAGCGAC. Its translation is CTCSVSD. The whole CDR3 reads CTCSVSDTQYF.

Comment on this clone: The gene names given are mouse names. The CDR3 extends 4 residues past the end of the read, so its final part is completed from the germline J gene. V is TRBV5 and J is TRBJ2-1, with 7 bases matching TRBD2. Trimming cost V 2 bases and J 3 bases; bases outside gene matches: 4. Germline CDR1 reads LGHNA; CDR2 reads YNLKQL (reference sequence). This CDR3 comprises 15 residues. The CDR3 bases that were read are TGTGCCAGCAGCCAAAAGACTGGGCTCTATGCT. As protein: CASSQKTGLYA. The full CDR3 protein is CASSQKTGLYAEQFF.

The table lists this clone with a few counts. The listed genes are named as in mouse. The read comes to an end 4 residues before the CDR3 does, leaving the germline J gene to fill in the end. This chain links TRBV1 with TRBJ2-3; 9 bases match TRBD1. This CDR3 region has 17 residues. V shed 3 bases, J shed 0 bases, and the junction held 7 bases outside the gene matches. CDR1 is NSQYPW and CDR2 is LRSPGD in the germline V gene (reference sequence). This CDR3 is CTCSAPPGQGSAETLYF. The DNA read from the CDR3 is TGCACCTGCAGTGCGCCGCCGGGACAGGGTAGTGCAGAA. The variable domain in full, completed from reference TRBV1 and TRBJ2-3, reads VTLLEQNPRWRLVPRGQAVNLRCILKNSQYPWMSWYQQDLQKQLQWLFTLRSPGDKEVKSLPGADYLATRVTDTELRLQVANMSQGRTLYCTCSAPPGQGSAETLYFGSGTRLTVL.

Worth noting for this clone: The germline and genes are mouse ones. The CDR3 goes on 4 residues after the read ends, and that part is filled in from the germline J gene. Other DNA sequences within the sample encode an identical CDR3. The chain has TRBV13-2 and TRBJ1-1; D might be TRBD1 (5 bases). Trimming cost V 3 bases and J 3 bases, with 9 bases left between them. Germline loops: CDR1 NNHNN, CDR2 SYGAGS (reference sequence). The CDR3 has 13 amino acids. CDR3 DNA, as far as it was read: TGTGCCAGCGGTGGCACAGGCGACACA. It yields the protein CASGGTGDT. The CDR3 as a whole reads CASGGTGDTEVFF.

With respect to this clone: Any gene name here is a mouse gene name. The read is 4 residues too short to cover the CDR3 end, so that end is filled in from the germline J gene. The J gene is TRBJ2-3, the V gene TRBV13-2, with TRBD2 matching 11 bases. The CDR3 covers 19 residues. Per the germline V gene, CDR1 is NNHNN and CDR2 is SYGAGS (reference sequence). Trimming removed 0 bases from V and 0 bases from J; junction bases left unmatched: 9. The chain's CDR3 is CASGDASGTGGPSAETLYF. The CDR3 bases that were read are TGTGCCAGCGGTGATGCAAGCGGGACTGGGGGCCCTAGTGCAGAA.

The table lists this clone with a few counts. Gene names are mouse gene names. The missing CDR3 end, 4 residues past where the read stops, is filled in from the germline J gene. Other DNA variants within this sample encode the same CDR3. The J gene is TRBJ2-1, the V gene TRBV5, with 11 bases aligning to TRBD2. V lost 0 bases and J lost 3; bases outside the gene matches: 1. CDR1 is LGHNA, CDR2 YNLKQL, per germline (reference sequence). This CDR3 has 16 residues. The CDR3 protein is CASSQEGTGGYAEQFF. CDR3 bases read: TGTGCCAGCAGCCAAGAGGGGACTGGGGGCTATGCT.

This clone was counted a few times. Gene names are the mouse ones. Read sequence stops 4 residues before the CDR3 end, and the germline J gene provides the missing end. Other nucleotide sequences from this sample produce the same CDR3. The chain has TRBV13-1 and TRBJ2-4; 7 bases line up with TRBD2. The germline CDR1 and CDR2 sequences are NSHNY and SYGAGN. CDR3 length equals 13 residues. CDR3 DNA (partial): TGTGCCAGCAGTGATGGGGGGGGTAAC. Residues: CASSDGGGN. The whole CDR3 sequence reads CASSDGGGNTLYF.

Notes on this clone: Gene labels here are mouse ones. Read data end 4 residues before the CDR3 end; the end is taken from the germline J gene. Other DNA sequences of this sample code for an identical CDR3. V usage is TRBV5 and J usage is TRBJ2-2, with a possible D match to TRBD1 (7 bases). Trimming shortened V by 0 bases and J by 3 bases, and 11 bases separated the two germline ends. The CDR3 consists of 16 residues. Germline CDR1 reads LGHNA; CDR2 reads YNLKQL (reference sequence). The covered CDR3 bases are TGTGCCAGCAGCCAAGATCCCAGGGGGGACACCGGG. Translation: CASSQDPRGDTG. The full CDR3 is CASSQDPRGDTGQLYF.

About this clone: The genes are named according to mouse. The read halts 4 residues ahead of the CDR3 end, with the missing end drawn from the germline J gene. This sample includes further DNA sequences coding for the same CDR3. The rearrangement uses TRBV19 and TRBJ2-2, with 8 bases that match TRBD2. This CDR3 spans 16 amino acids. Germline trimming cut 5 bases from V and 0 bases from J; bases unmatched to any gene: 6. The germline CDR1 and CDR2 sequences are FNHDT and SITEND (reference sequence). The sequenced part of the CDR3 DNA is TGTGCCAGCAGCAGCGGACTGGGAGCAAACACCGGG. It encodes CASSSGLGANTG. The full CDR3 protein reads CASSSGLGANTGQLYF.

Comments on this clone: All gene names here are mouse names. The read is 3 residues too short to cover the CDR3 end, so that end is filled in from the germline J gene. The chain has TRBV13-3 and TRBJ1-6; D uncertain. TRBJ1-6 is labeled an ORF, and its function is uncertain. With 0 bases removed from V and 3 bases from J, the gap between germline ends came to 4 bases. Germline CDR1 is NNHDY and CDR2 is SYVADS. The CDR3 has 14 amino acids. The DNA read from the CDR3 is TGTGCCAGCAGTGATGTCCACTATAATTCGCCC. Translation gives CASSDVHYNSP. The entire CDR3 protein reads CASSDVHYNSPLYF.

This clone was counted only a few times. Here the gene names and germline are mouse. The sequenced fragment ends 4 residues before the CDR3 boundary, so the rest is inferred from the germline J gene. The sample holds other DNA sequences that translate to the same CDR3. The J gene is TRBJ2-1, the V gene TRBV19; possible D gene TRBD1, 6 bases. The CDR3 is made up of 14 amino acids. V lost 2 bases to trimming and J lost 1 base, with 7 bases between them. In germline, CDR1 is FNHDT, CDR2 SITEND (reference sequence). CDR3 in amino acids: CASSIGTNYAEQFF. Incomplete CDR3 DNA: TGTGCCAGCAGTATCGGGACAAACTATGCT.

In the case of this clone: Mouse gene names and germline throughout. The part of the CDR3 DNA that was read is TGTGCCAGCAGTATATCGACAGAGAGTGCAGAA. It encodes CASSISTESAE. The entire CDR3 is CASSISTESAETLYF. The genes are TRBV19 and TRBJ2-3, with a tentative D call TRBD1 (5 bases). The CDR3 extends 4 residues past the end of the read, so its final part is completed from the germline J gene. V was trimmed by 1 base and J by 0 bases, leaving 9 bases between them. Germline CDR1 reads FNHDT; CDR2 reads SITEND (reference sequence). The CDR3 is 15 amino acids.

This clone has more than one count but fewer than ten. Gene names denote mouse genes. Sequencing ends 4 residues short of the CDR3 end; the germline J gene provides the rest. V is TRBV31 and J is TRBJ1-2; perhaps TRBD1 as D (5 bases). Germline V gene lookup returns CDR1 GKSSPN and CDR2 SITVG. V dropped 1 base and J dropped 3 bases, with 15 bases sitting between them. CDR3 length: 15 amino acids. The covered CDR3 bases are TGTGCCTGGAGTCCGCCTGAGGGCAGGGACTCC. The encoded protein is CAWSPPEGRDS. The full-length CDR3 reads as CAWSPPEGRDSDYTF.

This clone was counted a few times. Gene names and germline refer to mouse. The CDR3 goes on 3 residues after the read ends, and that part is filled in from the germline J gene. The chain joins TRBV14 to TRBJ1-6; a weak D match, TRBD1 (6 bases). TRBJ1-6 falls under the ORF class, with uncertain function. This CDR3 has 18 amino acids. CDR1 is SGHDT and CDR2 is FRDEAV in the germline V gene. V shed 4 bases and J shed 0 bases, with 17 bases lying between them. CDR3 protein: CASSQTGTPISYNSPLYF. CDR3 bases read: TGTGCCAGCAGTCAAACCGGGACACCAATTTCCTATAATTCGCCC.

This clone was seen more than once but under ten times. Gene names are the mouse ones. The read is 4 residues too short to cover the CDR3 end, so that end is filled in from the germline J gene. The chain couples TRBV5 to TRBJ2-7, with 8 bases fitting TRBD2. The germline gives CDR1 LGHNA, CDR2 YNLKQL (reference sequence). J gave up 3 bases and V 0 bases, and 7 bases lay outside the gene matches. The CDR3 spans 16 residues. CDR3 loop: CASSQDSWGALYEQYF. Incomplete CDR3 DNA: TGTGCCAGCAGCCAAGATAGCTGGGGGGCCCTCTAT.